The rows below give T cell receptor beta chains drawn from one sample of a study of blood T cell repertoires in COVID-19. Clones were read by immunoSEQ multiplex PCR, and TCRdb kept only the in-frame ones, dropping some. The sample contains about 160,000 clones, 80% of which appear only once. Sequencing was done on a sample of PBMCs or T cells enriched from blood (not recorded which). Source of these receptors: a woman in her fifties or sixties who had recovered from COVID-19. Both conserved end residues are part of each CDR3. The order of the fields is J gene, D gene, CDR3 length, V gene, clone size, CDR3 protein, CDR3 DNA. D genes are given only for firm matches. Size is stated for part of the rows, as once, few or many counts, or as a class when the clone is expanded.

J: TRBJ1-4; D: TRBD1; length: 13; V: TRBV7-2; size: -; CDR3: CASSLGTGEKLFF; DNA: TGTGCCAGCAGCTTAGGGACAGGGGAAAAACTGTTTTTT
J: TRBJ1-2; D: -; length: 15; V: TRBV18; size: -; CDR3: CASSPPSAGLYGYTF; DNA: TGTGCCAGCTCACCACCGAGTGCAGGGTTATATGGCTACACCTTC
J: TRBJ2-7; D: -; length: 14; V: TRBV7-9; size: once; CDR3: CASSLGFTTSEQYF; DNA: TGTGCCAGCAGCTTAGGGTTTACTACTAGCGAGCAGTACTTC
J: TRBJ2-1; D: TRBD2; length: 18; V: TRBV5-4; size: -; CDR3: CASSLGLAGVTSYNEQFF; DNA: TGTGCCAGCAGCTTAGGACTAGCGGGGGTCACCTCCTACAATGAGCAGTTCTTC
J: TRBJ1-3; D: -; length: 14; V: TRBV7-9; size: -; CDR3: CASSLGPTGPTIYF; DNA: TGTGCCAGCAGCTTAGGGCCCACAGGGCCCACCATATATTTT
J: TRBJ1-2; D: -; length: 15; V: TRBV11-2; size: -; CDR3: CASSLGPADLYGYTF; DNA: TGTGCCAGCAGCCTGGGGCCAGCCGACCTTTATGGCTACACCTTC
J: TRBJ2-1; D: -; length: 15; V: TRBV7-2; size: -; CDR3: CASSLEQKAYNEQFF; DNA: TGTGCCAGCAGCTTAGAACAGAAGGCCTACAATGAGCAGTTCTTC
J: TRBJ1-6; D: TRBD1; length: 16; V: TRBV30; size: -; CDR3: CAWTGAGGSNNSPLHF; DNA: TGTGCCTGGACGGGAGCAGGGGGTTCAAATAATTCACCCCTCCACTTT
J: TRBJ2-7; D: -; length: 14; V: TRBV27; size: -; CDR3: CASSFAGYSYEQYF; DNA: TGTGCCAGCAGTTTCGCGGGGTACTCCTACGAGCAGTACTTC
J: TRBJ1-1; D: TRBD1; length: 15; V: TRBV19; size: -; CDR3: CASRGQGGLGTEAFF; DNA: TGTGCCAGTAGGGGGCAGGGGGGATTGGGCACTGAAGCTTTCTTT
J: TRBJ1-4; D: -; length: 15; V: TRBV19; size: once; CDR3: CASSIMAQGNGELFF; DNA: TGTGCCAGTAGTATAATGGCGCAGGGTAATGGGGAACTGTTTTTT
J: TRBJ2-3; D: TRBD2; length: 17; V: TRBV3-1/TRBV3-2; size: -; CDR3: CASSQIGGGRGTDTQYF; DNA: TGTGCCAGCAGCCAAATAGGCGGGGGGCGGGGGACAGATACGCAGTATTTT
J: TRBJ1-4; D: TRBD1; length: 13; V: TRBV29-1; size: -; CDR3: CSVDDRVGEKLFF; DNA: TGCAGCGTTGACGACAGGGTGGGTGAAAAACTGTTTTTT
J: TRBJ1-2; D: -; length: 14; V: TRBV4-1; size: -; CDR3: CASSQGYRADGYTF; DNA: TGCGCCAGCAGCCAAGGTTACAGGGCTGATGGCTACACCTTC